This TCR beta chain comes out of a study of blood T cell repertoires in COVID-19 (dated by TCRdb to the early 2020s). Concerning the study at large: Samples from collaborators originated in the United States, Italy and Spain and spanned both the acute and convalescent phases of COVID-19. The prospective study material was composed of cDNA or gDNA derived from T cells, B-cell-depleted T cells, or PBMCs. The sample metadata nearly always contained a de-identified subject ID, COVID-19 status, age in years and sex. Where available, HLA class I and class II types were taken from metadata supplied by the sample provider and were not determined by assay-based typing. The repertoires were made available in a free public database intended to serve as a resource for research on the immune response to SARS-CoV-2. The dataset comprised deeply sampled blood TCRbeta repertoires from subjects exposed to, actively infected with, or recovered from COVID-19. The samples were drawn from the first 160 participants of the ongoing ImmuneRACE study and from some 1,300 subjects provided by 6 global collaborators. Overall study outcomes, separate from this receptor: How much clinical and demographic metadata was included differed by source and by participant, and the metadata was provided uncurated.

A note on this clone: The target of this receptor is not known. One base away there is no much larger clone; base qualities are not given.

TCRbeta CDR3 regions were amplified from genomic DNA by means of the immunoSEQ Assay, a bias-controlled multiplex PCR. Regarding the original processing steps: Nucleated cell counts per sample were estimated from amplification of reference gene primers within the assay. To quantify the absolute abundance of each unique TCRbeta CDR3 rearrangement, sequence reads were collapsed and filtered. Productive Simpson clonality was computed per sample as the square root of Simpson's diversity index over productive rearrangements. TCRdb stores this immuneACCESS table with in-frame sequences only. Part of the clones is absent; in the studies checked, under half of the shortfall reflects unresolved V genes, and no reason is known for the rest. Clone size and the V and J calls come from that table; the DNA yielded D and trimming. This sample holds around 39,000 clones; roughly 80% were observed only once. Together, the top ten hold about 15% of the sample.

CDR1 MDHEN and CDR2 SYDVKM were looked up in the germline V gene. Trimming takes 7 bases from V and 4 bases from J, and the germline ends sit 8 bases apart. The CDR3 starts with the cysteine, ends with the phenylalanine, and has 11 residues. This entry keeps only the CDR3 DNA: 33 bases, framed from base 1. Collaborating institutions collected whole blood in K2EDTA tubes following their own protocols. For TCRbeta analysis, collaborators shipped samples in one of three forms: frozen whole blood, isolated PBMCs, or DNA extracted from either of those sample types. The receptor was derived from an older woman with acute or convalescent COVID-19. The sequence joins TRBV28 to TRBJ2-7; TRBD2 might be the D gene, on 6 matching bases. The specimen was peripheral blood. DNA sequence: TGTGCCAGCATGGAGGGTTACGAGCAGTACTTC. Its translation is CASMEGYEQYF.